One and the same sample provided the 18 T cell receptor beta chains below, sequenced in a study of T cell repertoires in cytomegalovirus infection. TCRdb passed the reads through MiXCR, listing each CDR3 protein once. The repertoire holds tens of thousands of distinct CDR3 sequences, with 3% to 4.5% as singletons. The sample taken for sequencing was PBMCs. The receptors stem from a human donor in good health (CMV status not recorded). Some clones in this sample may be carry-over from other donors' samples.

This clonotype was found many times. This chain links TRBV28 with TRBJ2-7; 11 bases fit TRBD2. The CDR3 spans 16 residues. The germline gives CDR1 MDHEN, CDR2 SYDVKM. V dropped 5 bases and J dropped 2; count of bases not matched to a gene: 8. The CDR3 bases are TGTGCCAGCAGTACCCCTACTAGCGGGGGAACCTACGAGCAGTACTTC. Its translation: CASSTPTSGGTYEQYF.

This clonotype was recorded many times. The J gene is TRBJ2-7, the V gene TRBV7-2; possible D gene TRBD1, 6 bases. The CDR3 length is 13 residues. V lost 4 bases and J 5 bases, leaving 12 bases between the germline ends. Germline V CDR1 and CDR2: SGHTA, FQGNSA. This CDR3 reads CASSSPQGHEQYF. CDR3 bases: TGTGCCAGCAGCTCACCACAGGGACACGAGCAGTACTTC.

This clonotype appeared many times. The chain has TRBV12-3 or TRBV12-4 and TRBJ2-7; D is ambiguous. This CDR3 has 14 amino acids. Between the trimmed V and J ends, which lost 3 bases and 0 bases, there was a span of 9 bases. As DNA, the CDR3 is TGTGCCAGCAGTTTGGCTTTCAGCTCCTACGAGCAGTACTTC. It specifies CASSLAFSSYEQYF.

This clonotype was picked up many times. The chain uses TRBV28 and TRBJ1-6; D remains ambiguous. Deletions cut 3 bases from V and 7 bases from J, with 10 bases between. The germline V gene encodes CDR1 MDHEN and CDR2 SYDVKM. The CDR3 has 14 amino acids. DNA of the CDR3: TGTGCCAGCAGTTTGTCCAGCCAGAATTCACCCCTCCACTTT. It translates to CASSLSSQNSPLHF.

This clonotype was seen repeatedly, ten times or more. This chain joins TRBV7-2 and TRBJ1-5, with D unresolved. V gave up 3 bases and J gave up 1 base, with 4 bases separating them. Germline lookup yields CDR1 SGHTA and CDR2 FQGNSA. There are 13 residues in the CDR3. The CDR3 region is CASSFDSNQPQHF. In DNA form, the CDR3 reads TGTGCCAGCAGCTTTGACAGCAATCAGCCCCAGCATTTT.

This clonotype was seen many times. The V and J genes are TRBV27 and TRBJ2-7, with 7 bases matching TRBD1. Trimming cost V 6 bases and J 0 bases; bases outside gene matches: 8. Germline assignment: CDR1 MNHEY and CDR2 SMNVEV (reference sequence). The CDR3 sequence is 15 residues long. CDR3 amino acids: CASSLGQLRSYEQYF. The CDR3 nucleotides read TGTGCCAGCAGCCTGGGACAGCTCCGCTCCTACGAGCAGTACTTC.

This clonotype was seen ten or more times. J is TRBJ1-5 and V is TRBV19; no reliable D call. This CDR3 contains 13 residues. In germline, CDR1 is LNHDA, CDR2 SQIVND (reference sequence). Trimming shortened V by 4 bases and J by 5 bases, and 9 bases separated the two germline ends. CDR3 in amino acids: CASSTVRDQPQHF. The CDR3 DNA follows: TGTGCCAGTAGTACCGTAAGAGATCAGCCCCAGCATTTT.

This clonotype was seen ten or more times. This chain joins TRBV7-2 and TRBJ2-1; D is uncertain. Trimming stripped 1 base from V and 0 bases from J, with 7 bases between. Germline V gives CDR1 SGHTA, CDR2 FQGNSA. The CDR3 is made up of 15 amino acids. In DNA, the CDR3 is TGTGCCAGCAGCTTAGATGGCAGCTCCTACAATGAGCAGTTCTTC. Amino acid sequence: CASSLDGSSYNEQFF.

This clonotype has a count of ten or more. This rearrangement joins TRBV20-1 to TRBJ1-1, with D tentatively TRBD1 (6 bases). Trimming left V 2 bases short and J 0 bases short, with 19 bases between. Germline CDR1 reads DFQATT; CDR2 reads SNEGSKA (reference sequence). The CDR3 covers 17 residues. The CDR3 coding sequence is TGCAGTGCTAGACTTGACAGGCTACCCTACATGAACACTGAAGCTTTCTTT. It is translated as CSARLDRLPYMNTEAFF.

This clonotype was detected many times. The CDR3 sequence: CASSYPGEDPTGELFF. CDR3 nucleotide sequence: TGTGCCAGCAGTTACCCAGGAGAAGACCCCACCGGGGAGCTGTTTTTT. The chain uses TRBV7-2 and TRBJ2-2, with unresolved D. The germline V gene encodes CDR1 SGHTA and CDR2 FQGNSA. The V end lost 6 bases, the J end lost 4 bases, and 18 bases lay between the germline ends. This CDR3 contains 16 residues.

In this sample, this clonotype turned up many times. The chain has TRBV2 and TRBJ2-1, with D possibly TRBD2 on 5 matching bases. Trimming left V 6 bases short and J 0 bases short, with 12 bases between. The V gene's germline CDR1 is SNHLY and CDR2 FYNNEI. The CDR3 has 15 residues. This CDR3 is CASRPDYTSYNEQFF. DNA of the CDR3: TGTGCCAGCAGGCCAGACTATACCTCCTACAATGAGCAGTTCTTC.

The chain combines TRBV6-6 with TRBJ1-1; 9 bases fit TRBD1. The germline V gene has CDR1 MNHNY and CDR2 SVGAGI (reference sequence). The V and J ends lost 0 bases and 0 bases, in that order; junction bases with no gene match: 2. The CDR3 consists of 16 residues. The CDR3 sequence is CASSYSGTGLNTEAFF. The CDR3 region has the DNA TGTGCCAGCAGTTACTCCGGGACAGGGTTGAACACTGAAGCTTTCTTT.

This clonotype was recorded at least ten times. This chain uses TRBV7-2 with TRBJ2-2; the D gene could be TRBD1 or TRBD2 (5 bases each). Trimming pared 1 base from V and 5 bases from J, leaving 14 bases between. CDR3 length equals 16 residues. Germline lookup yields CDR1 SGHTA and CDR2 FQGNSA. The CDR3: CASSLDGTRGTGELFF. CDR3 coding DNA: TGTGCCAGCAGCTTAGATGGGACCCGAGGTACCGGGGAGCTGTTTTTT. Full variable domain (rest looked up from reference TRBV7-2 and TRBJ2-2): GAGVSQSPSNKVTEKGKDVELRCDPISGHTALYWYRQSLGQGLEFLIYFQGNSAPDKSGLPSDRFSAERTGGSVSTLTIQRTQQEDSAVYLCASSLDGTRGTGELFFGEGSRLTVL.

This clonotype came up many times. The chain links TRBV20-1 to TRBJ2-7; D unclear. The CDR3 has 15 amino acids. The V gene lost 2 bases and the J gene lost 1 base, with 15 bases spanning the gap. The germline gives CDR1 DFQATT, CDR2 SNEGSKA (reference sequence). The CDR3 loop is CSARPYSSGSYEQYF. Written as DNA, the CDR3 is TGCAGTGCTAGACCTTACTCTTCTGGTTCCTACGAGCAGTACTTC.

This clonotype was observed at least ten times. CDR3 sequence: CASRGTTTTYEQYF. In DNA, the CDR3 is TGTGCCAGTAGGGGGACTACCACTACCTACGAGCAGTACTTC. The chain uses TRBV19 and TRBJ2-7, with TRBD2 identical over 7 bases. The CDR3 sequence is 14 residues long. Germline values: CDR1 LNHDA, CDR2 SQIVND (reference sequence). V lost 6 bases to trimming and J lost 2 bases; unmatched junction nucleotides: 7.

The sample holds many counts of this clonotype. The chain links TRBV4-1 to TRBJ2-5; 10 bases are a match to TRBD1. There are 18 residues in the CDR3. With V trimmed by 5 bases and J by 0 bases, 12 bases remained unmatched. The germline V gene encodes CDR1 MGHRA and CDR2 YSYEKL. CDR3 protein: CASSTRYIGTGDQETQYF. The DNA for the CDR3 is TGCGCCAGCAGCACCCGTTACATCGGGACAGGGGACCAAGAGACCCAGTACTTC.

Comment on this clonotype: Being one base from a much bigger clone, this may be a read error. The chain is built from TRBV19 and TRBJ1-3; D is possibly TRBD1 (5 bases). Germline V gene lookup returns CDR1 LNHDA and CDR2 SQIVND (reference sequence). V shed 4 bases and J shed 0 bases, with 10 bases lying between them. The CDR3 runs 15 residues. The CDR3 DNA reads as TGTGCCAGTAGTACGTACAGGAACTCTGGAAACACCATATATTTT. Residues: CASSTYRNSGNTIYF.

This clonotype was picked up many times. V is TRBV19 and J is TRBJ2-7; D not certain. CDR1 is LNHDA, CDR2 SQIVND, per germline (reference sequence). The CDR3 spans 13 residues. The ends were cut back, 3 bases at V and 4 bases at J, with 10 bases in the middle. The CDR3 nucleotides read TGTGCCAGTAGTATCGGCAGCCTTTACGAGCAGTACTTC. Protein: CASSIGSLYEQYF.